One sample yielded the 6 T cell receptor beta chains listed below, sequenced in a study of T cell responses to AZD1222 COVID-19 vaccine. TCRdb keeps only in-frame clones here, not all; method: immunoSEQ multiplex PCR. The sample consists of approximately 80,000 clones, over 75% of them appearing once. The sample consisted of peripheral blood, taken 28 days after the second AZD1222 dose. The receptors shown here come from an adult who received the AZD1222 COVID-19 vaccine.

The CDR3 sequence is CASSQYQGETQYF. The DNA for the CDR3 is TGTGCCAGCAGTCAGTACCAGGGAGAGACCCAGTACTTC. The chain uses TRBV12-3 or TRBV12-4 and TRBJ2-5, with D perhaps TRBD1 (5 bases). This CDR3 has 13 residues. Trimming removed 5 bases at V and 4 bases at J, with 11 bases between.

This clone occurred once. V and J are TRBV25-1 and TRBJ2-1; 7 bases are a match to TRBD1. Trimming took 3 bases from V and 2 from J; bases not matched to a gene: 4. CDR3 length: 15 residues. Germline-derived CDR1 and CDR2 are MGHDK and SYGVNS. The CDR3 nucleotides are TGTGCCAGCAGTGACACAGGGGACCCCTACAATGAGCAGTTCTTC. The encoded protein is CASSDTGDPYNEQFF.

The CDR3 reads CAWTGTYEQYF. The CDR3 DNA reads as TGTGCCTGGACTGGAACCTACGAGCAGTACTTC. The V gene is TRBV30, the J gene TRBJ2-7, with D unresolved. CDR1 is GTSNPN, CDR2 SVGIG, per germline (reference sequence). The CDR3 is made up of 11 amino acids. The V and J ends lost 4 bases and 2 bases respectively, with 6 bases between them.

The rearrangement links TRBV24-1 to TRBJ2-3; perhaps TRBD1 as D (5 bases). CDR3 length equals 14 residues. V was pared by 5 bases and J by 5 bases, with 13 bases between. Germline V gives CDR1 KGHDR, CDR2 SFDVKD. CDR3 DNA sequence: TGTGCCACCAGTGGGGGCCTCAGGGAAGATACGCAGTATTTT. Amino acid sequence: CATSGGLREDTQYF.

The chain uses TRBV30 and TRBJ2-7; weak D call: TRBD2 (6 bases). The CDR3 runs 11 residues. Trimming removed 2 bases at V and 4 bases at J, with 6 bases between. Looked up from germline, CDR1 is GTSNPN and CDR2 is SVGIG (reference sequence). The CDR3 reads CAWSRGYEQYF. DNA of the CDR3: TGTGCCTGGAGTCGGGGGTACGAGCAGTACTTC.

The J gene is TRBJ1-4, the V gene TRBV2; D is perhaps TRBD1 (5 bases). Germline V gives CDR1 SNHLY, CDR2 FYNNEI. There are 15 residues in the CDR3. V dropped 7 bases and J dropped 3 bases, with 15 bases sitting between them. CDR3 bases: TGTGCCAGCATCGACACGGGGGGGTCTAATGAAAAACTGTTTTTT. It translates to CASIDTGGSNEKLFF.